The T cell receptor (beta chain) described here comes from a study of blood T cell repertoires in COVID-19. Study overall: The United States, Italy and Spain supplied acute and convalescent COVID-19 samples. T cells, B-cell-depleted T cells, or PBMCs provided the cDNA or gDNA that served as material.

Authors' methods: Amplification with reference gene primers provided the estimates of nucleated cell counts. Sequencing was performed with immunoSEQ multiplex PCR; in TCRdb, only in-frame clones are kept and a portion is missing. V and J calls and clone size are copied from that table; D and trimming were computed from the DNA. This table holds about 330,000 clones, around 80% found once. Sequenced material: peripheral blood. This TCR derives from a woman in her forties or fifties with acute or convalescent COVID-19.

As DNA, the CDR3 is TGTGCCAGCAGCTTACGGCAGGGTGGGGATGAGCAGTTCTTC. Amino acid sequence: CASSLRQGGDEQFF. The V call is TRBV11-3, the J call TRBJ2-1, with TRBD1 as a possible D gene (5 bases). Trimming pared 2 bases from V and 8 bases from J, leaving 13 bases between. The CDR3 consists of 14 residues. Germline V CDR1 and CDR2: SGHNT, YENEEA.